Presented here are 17 T cell receptor beta chains from one specimen sequenced in a study of blood T cell repertoires in COVID-19. Assay: immunoSEQ multiplex PCR; the TCRdb copy retains only in-frame clones and omits some. The table includes some 150,000 clones, roughly 88% detected once. The specimen was PBMCs or T cells enriched from blood (not recorded which). Receptors originate from a woman aged 30 to 39 with acute COVID-19.

The chain combines TRBV7-9 with TRBJ1-4; TRBD1 matches 8 bases. The CDR3 runs 15 residues. V shed 5 bases, J shed 8 bases, and the junction held 10 bases outside the gene matches. The germline CDR1 and CDR2 sequences are SEHNR and FQNEAQ (reference sequence). CDR3 bases: TGTGCCAGCAGCCAACCCACAGGGGGAGAGGAAAAACTGTTTTTT. Translating gives CASSQPTGGEEKLFF. Using reference TRBV7-9 and TRBJ1-4 for the parts outside the CDR3, the full variable domain is DTGVSQNPRHKITKRGQNVTFRCDPISEHNRLYWYRQTLGQGPEFLTYFQNEAQLEKSRLLSDRFSAERPKGSFSTLEIQRTEQGDSAMYLCASSQPTGGEEKLFFGSGTQLSVL.

The genes are TRBV29-1 and TRBJ2-7; 9 bases agree with TRBD2. The junction had 9 bases not matched to a gene; V was cut back by 2 bases and J by 7 bases. Germline assignment: CDR1 SQVTM and CDR2 ANQGSEA. The CDR3 consists of 14 residues. For the CDR3, the DNA is TGCAGCGTTGAATTGGCGGGAGGGCCGGGAGAGCAGTACTTC. This sequence encodes CSVELAGGPGEQYF.

The rearrangement links TRBV4-3 to TRBJ1-2, with D hard to call. Trimming pared 1 base from V and 0 bases from J, leaving 9 bases between. Germline V gene data show CDR1 as LGHNA and CDR2 as YSLEER. The CDR3 is made up of 15 amino acids. In DNA, the CDR3 is TGCGCCAGCAGCCAAGCGACTAATACTAACTATGGCTACACCTTC. Translation: CASSQATNTNYGYTF.

The chain has TRBV18 and TRBJ1-3; D possibly corresponds to TRBD1 (6 bases). With 7 bases removed from V and 2 bases from J, the gap between germline ends came to 18 bases. Germline assignment: CDR1 KGHSH and CDR2 LQKENI. The CDR3 contains 16 residues. The CDR3 reads CASFKTGSPAGNTIYF. The CDR3, as DNA: TGTGCCAGCTTCAAAACAGGGTCCCCGGCTGGAAACACCATATATTTT.

V and J are TRBV5-5 and TRBJ2-2; maybe TRBD2 (6 bases). The CDR3 covers 16 residues. Germline V gives CDR1 SGHKS, CDR2 YYEKEE (reference sequence). The V gene lost 1 base and the J gene lost 2 bases, with 12 bases spanning the gap. Here the CDR3 DNA reads TGTGCCAGCAGCTTGATAAGTGGGACTAACACCGGGGAGCTGTTTTTT. It translates to CASSLISGTNTGELFF.

V and J are TRBV5-4 and TRBJ2-7; 8 nucleotides agree with TRBD1. This CDR3 has 15 residues. V lost 3 bases, J lost 3 bases, and 8 bases stayed unmatched. From germline, CDR1 is SGHNT and CDR2 YYREEE (reference sequence). CDR3 sequence reads: CASSSITGQGYEQYF. The CDR3 DNA reads TGTGCCAGCAGCTCTATAACTGGACAGGGCTACGAGCAGTACTTC.

V usage is TRBV2 and J usage is TRBJ2-5; tentatively, D is TRBD1 (6 bases). The V gene's germline CDR1 is SNHLY and CDR2 FYNNEI. V shed 5 bases and J shed 5 bases, with 15 bases lying between them. This CDR3 region has 14 residues. For the CDR3, the DNA is TGTGCCAGCAGTAAGGGGGACCCTTGGGAGACCCAGTACTTC. Amino acids: CASSKGDPWETQYF. Looking up the rest from reference TRBV2 and TRBJ2-5 gives the full variable domain: EPEVTQTPSHQVTQMGQEVILRCVPISNHLYFYWYRQILGQKVEFLVSFYNNEISEKSEIFDDQFSVERPDGSNFTLKIRSTKLEDSAMYFCASSKGDPWETQYFGPGTRLLVL.

The rearrangement joins TRBV7-2 to TRBJ1-1, with 7 bases aligning to TRBD1. The germline gives CDR1 SGHTA, CDR2 FQGNSA. The V and J ends lost 6 bases and 0 bases, in that order; junction bases with no gene match: 7. This CDR3 comprises 15 residues. The DNA of the CDR3 is TGTGCCAGCAGTGTGGCAGGGGGACTGAACACTGAAGCTTTCTTT. This sequence encodes CASSVAGGLNTEAFF. Supplemented by reference TRBV7-2 and TRBJ1-1, the full variable domain reads GAGVSQSPSNKVTEKGKDVELRCDPISGHTALYWYRQSLGQGLEFLIYFQGNSAPDKSGLPSDRFSAERTGGSVSTLTIQRTQQEDSAVYLCASSVAGGLNTEAFFGQGTRLTVV.

This chain uses TRBV5-6 with TRBJ2-7, with no clear D. The CDR3 consists of 16 residues. V lost 0 bases to trimming and J lost 4 bases, with 17 bases between them. Per the germline V gene, CDR1 is SGHDT and CDR2 is YYEEEE. CDR3 DNA: TGTGCCAGCAGCTTGGCCCCCGAGGCCTATTTTTACGAGCAGTACTTC. It translates to CASSLAPEAYFYEQYF.

This chain uses TRBV7-2 with TRBJ2-1; D might be TRBD1 (5 bases). Trimming removed 3 bases at V and 8 bases at J, with 11 bases between. The CDR3 has 13 amino acids. Germline values: CDR1 SGHTA, CDR2 FQGNSA. CDR3: CASSFAGIDEQFF. The CDR3 DNA is TGTGCCAGCAGCTTTGCAGGGATCGATGAGCAGTTCTTC.

The V and J genes are TRBV28 and TRBJ1-2; possible D gene TRBD1, 5 bases. Germline CDR1 is MDHEN and CDR2 is SYDVKM. V was clipped by 7 bases and J by 6 bases, with 15 bases between them. This CDR3 region has 13 residues. CDR3 region: CASIIRGGNGYTF. The CDR3 bases are TGTGCCAGCATTATACGTGGGGGGAATGGCTACACCTTC.

The chain employs TRBV27 and TRBJ2-5, with 7 bases that match TRBD1. The CDR3 runs to 15 residues. From germline, CDR1 is MNHEY and CDR2 SMNVEV (reference sequence). The V gene end was trimmed by 5 bases and the J gene end by 3 bases; junction bases not matched to a gene: 9. The CDR3 bases are TGTGCCAGCAGTATAAGCCGGGACAGCAAAGAGACCCAGTACTTC. This codes for CASSISRDSKETQYF.

The chain uses TRBV7-2 and TRBJ2-7; TRBD1 aligns across 7 bases. Germline V CDR1 and CDR2: SGHTA, FQGNSA. CDR3 length equals 14 residues. J lost 3 bases, V lost 0 bases, and 2 bases had no gene match. The CDR3 DNA reads TGTGCCAGCAGCTTAGCGGGACAGATCTACGAGCAGTACTTC. This gives the protein CASSLAGQIYEQYF.

This chain joins TRBV4-3 and TRBJ2-7; D remains unclear. The CDR3 consists of 13 residues. Trimming pared 0 bases from V and 6 bases from J, leaving 9 bases between. CDR1 is LGHNA, CDR2 YSLEER, per germline. Written as DNA, the CDR3 is TGCGCCAGCAGCCAAGATGTTGAGATCGAGCAGTACTTC. This translates into CASSQDVEIEQYF.

The chain is built from TRBV18 and TRBJ1-1; TRBD1 aligns across 11 bases. The germline V gene has CDR1 KGHSH and CDR2 LQKENI. The V segment lost 2 bases and the J segment 3 bases; nucleotides outside the gene matches: 11. The CDR3 sequence is 18 residues long. The chain's CDR3 is CASSPYYRTGGADTEAFF. As DNA, the CDR3 is TGTGCCAGCTCACCATATTACCGGACAGGGGGCGCGGACACTGAAGCTTTCTTT. The full variable domain, rest sourced from reference TRBV18 and TRBJ1-1, is NAGVMQNPRHLVRRRGQEARLRCSPMKGHSHVYWYRQLPEEGLKFMVYLQKENIIDESGMPKERFSAEFPKEGPSILRIQQVVRGDSAAYFCASSPYYRTGGADTEAFFGQGTRLTVV.

The chain couples TRBV28 to TRBJ1-4; 9 nucleotides match TRBD1. The germline gives CDR1 MDHEN, CDR2 SYDVKM. This CDR3 spans 14 amino acids. The trim removed 6 bases at V and 3 bases at J, leaving 2 bases unmatched. The CDR3 DNA sequence: TGTGCCAGCAGCACAGGGGGCGCTAATGAAAAACTGTTTTTT. Protein sequence: CASSTGGANEKLFF.

The genes are TRBV10-3 and TRBJ1-1; D remains ambiguous. V shed 5 bases and J shed 4 bases, with 8 bases lying between them. Germline V CDR1 and CDR2: ENHRY, SYGVKD. The CDR3 spans 12 residues. As DNA, the CDR3 is TGTGCCATCAGTCTCAGTCGCACTGAAGCTTTCTTT. Protein product: CAISLSRTEAFF.